This T cell receptor (beta chain) was found in a study of Ad26.COV2.S vaccination and SARS-CoV-2 variants. The repertoire was sequenced with immunoSEQ multiplex PCR; TCRdb's copy has only in-frame clones and lacks some. Of some 420,000 clones in the sample, roughly 88% were seen once. Regarding treatment: roughly 19 received Ad26.COV2.S at low or high dose, single or two shots; about five received placebo; per-sample allocation not given. Samples were taken on day 63 after the first vaccine or placebo injection. The germline gives CDR1 SGHTA, CDR2 FQGTGA. This CDR3 contains 14 residues. The V gene lost 4 bases and the J gene lost 6 bases, with 13 bases spanning the gap.

The TCR comes from a person between 18 and 65 years old who received the Ad26.COV2.S COVID-19 vaccine or a placebo. The rearrangement uses TRBV7-3 and TRBJ2-1, with unresolved D. Sequencing was performed on peripheral blood, taken in a trial of Ad26.COV2.S vaccine versus placebo. CDR3 nucleotides: TGTGCCAGCAGCTCCCTTGGTGACGGCAATGAGCAGTTCTTC. Encoded protein: CASSSLGDGNEQFF.